Each of the 10 T cell receptor beta chains below was sequenced from the same sample in a study of blood T cell repertoires in COVID-19. The method was immunoSEQ multiplex PCR; TCRdb's version includes in-frame clones alone and lacks a portion of them. The sample includes 100,000 or so clones, around 74% of them seen just once. The sample was peripheral blood. Receptors originate from a woman in her seventies with acute or convalescent COVID-19.

The CDR3 sequence is CASSVEASGGPTDTQYF. The CDR3 DNA reads as TGTGCCAGCAGCGTAGAAGCTAGCGGGGGCCCCACAGATACGCAGTATTTT. The V gene is TRBV9, the J gene TRBJ2-3, with 10 nucleotides matching TRBD2. J lost 2 bases, V lost 0 bases, and 6 bases had no gene match. Germline assignment: CDR1 SGDLS and CDR2 YYNGEE. CDR3 length equals 17 residues. The variable domain in full, completed from reference TRBV9 and TRBJ2-3, reads DSGVTQTPKHLITATGQRVTLRCSPRSGDLSVYWYQQSLDQGLQFLIQYYNGEERAKGNILERFSAQQFPDLHSELNLSSLELGDSALYFCASSVEASGGPTDTQYFGPGTRLTVL.

This chain links TRBV6-5 with TRBJ2-7; TRBD2 might be the D (6 bases). Germline CDR1 MNHEY, CDR2 SVGAGI. Trimming shortened V by 7 bases and J by 6 bases, and 19 bases separated the two germline ends. This CDR3 region has 14 residues. CDR3 nucleotide sequence: TGTGCCAGCACTACTACGGGACTCTGGGGCGAGCAGTACTTC. The encoded protein is CASTTTGLWGEQYF.

This clone was detected only a few times. V usage is TRBV7-9 and J usage is TRBJ1-1; 10 bases are shared with TRBD1. CDR1 and CDR2 from the germline V gene are SEHNR and FQNEAQ (reference sequence). V trimming: 3 bases; J trimming: 7 bases; junction bases outside the gene matches: 8. This CDR3 has 15 amino acids. CDR3 DNA: TGTGCCAGCAGCTTGACCCGGACAGGGGGTAGTGAAGCTTTCTTT. It yields the protein CASSLTRTGGSEAFF.

V gene TRBV3-1 (or the pseudogene TRBV3-2) combines with J gene TRBJ2-7; 8 bases are shared with TRBD1. The CDR3 loop spans 13 amino acids. With 3 bases clipped from V and 2 bases from J, the junction kept 0 bases outside the gene matches. The germline gives CDR1 LGHDT, CDR2 YNNKEL (reference sequence). CDR3 nucleotide sequence: TGTGCCAGCAGCCAGGGACAGGCCTACGAGCAGTACTTC. The encoded protein is CASSQGQAYEQYF.

The J gene is TRBJ1-2, the V gene TRBV7-2; D is perhaps TRBD1 (5 bases). Germline CDR1 SGHTA, CDR2 FQGNSA. The CDR3 spans 13 residues. V was cut by 1 base and J by 8 bases, with 11 bases left in between. The CDR3 loop reads CASSLVRAGGYTF. The CDR3 region has the DNA TGTGCCAGCAGCTTAGTCAGGGCGGGAGGCTACACCTTC.

CDR3 in DNA: TGTGCCTCCCAATCCCGCCAGGGTAGAAACACTGAAGCTTTCTTT. Its translation is CASQSRQGRNTEAFF. The chain couples TRBV30 to TRBJ1-1; D might be TRBD1 (5 bases). Germline V lookup: CDR1 GTSNPN, CDR2 SVGIG (reference sequence). This CDR3 is 15 amino acids long. V was shortened by 7 bases and J by 2 bases, with 20 bases between the two germline ends.

This clone was detected only a few times. The V gene is TRBV5-5, the J gene TRBJ1-5; 8 nucleotides line up with TRBD1. V lost 4 bases and J lost 1; bases outside the gene matches: 16. The CDR3 runs to 19 residues. Looked up from germline, CDR1 is SGHKS and CDR2 is YYEKEE (reference sequence). The CDR3 protein is CASSPLPRQGSPSNQPQHF. CDR3 nucleotide sequence: TGTGCCAGCAGCCCATTACCTCGACAGGGGTCACCCAGCAATCAGCCCCAGCATTTT.

CDR3 protein: CASSYRTNYGYTF. CDR3 nucleotides: TGTGCCAGCAGCTACAGAACTAACTATGGCTACACCTTC. The chain employs TRBV5-5 and TRBJ1-2; D remains unclear. The CDR3 sequence is 13 residues long. V lost 3 bases and J lost 0, with 6 bases in between. The germline CDR1 and CDR2 sequences are SGHKS and YYEKEE (reference sequence).

The V call is TRBV3-1 (or the pseudogene TRBV3-2), the J call TRBJ1-3; the D gene is possibly TRBD1 (6 bases). The CDR3 is made up of 13 amino acids. V lost 6 bases and J lost 11, with 17 bases in between. Germline V gene data show CDR1 as LGHDT and CDR2 as YNNKEL (reference sequence). The CDR3 protein is CASSHSGEGAIYF. Here the CDR3 DNA reads TGTGCCAGCAGTCACTCAGGGGAAGGCGCCATATATTTT.

The chain is built from TRBV11-2 and TRBJ2-3, with 7 bases lining up with TRBD1. CDR1 and CDR2 from the germline V gene are SGHAT and FQNNGV. V trimming: 5 bases; J trimming: 3 bases; junction bases outside the gene matches: 5. The CDR3 runs to 14 residues. The CDR3 loop reads CASSRDRVTDTQYF. The CDR3 region has the DNA TGTGCCAGCAGCCGCGACAGGGTGACAGATACGCAGTATTTT.